Shown below are 32 T cell receptor beta chains from a single sample sequenced in a study of Graves' ophthalmopathy and Graves' hyperthyroidism. The authors amplified TCR beta CDR3 regions, and they did so from RNA transcripts for repertoire sequencing. Second-round multiplex PCR came after a first-round RT-PCR that employed HTBI primers. TCRdb processed the multiplex PCR reads anew with MiXCR; each CDR3 protein has one entry. The repertoire consists of a few hundred thousand distinct CDR3 sequences, with about 17% occurring once and the leading ten covering roughly 12%. Sequencing used peripheral blood. The origin of the receptors is an adult man with Graves' ophthalmopathy.

This clonotype was counted only a few times. The chain combines TRBV11-3 with TRBJ2-5; perhaps TRBD1 as D (5 bases). There are 14 residues in the CDR3. Germline values: CDR1 SGHNT, CDR2 YENEEA. V gave up 1 base and J gave up 5 bases, with 11 bases separating them. For the CDR3, the DNA is TGTGCCAGCAGCTTAGGGGGCGACCTCGAGACCCAGTACTTC. This codes for CASSLGGDLETQYF.

This clonotype was observed at least ten times. This sequence joins TRBV7-2 and TRBJ2-7; 13 nucleotides align to TRBD2. The germline V gene encodes CDR1 SGHTA and CDR2 FQGNSA. V lost 5 bases, J lost 6 bases, and 7 bases stayed unmatched. The length of the CDR3 is 15 residues. CDR3 residues: CASSPGLAGPGEQYF. CDR3 nucleotide sequence: TGTGCCAGCAGCCCGGGACTAGCGGGGCCAGGCGAGCAGTACTTC.

This clonotype was counted many times. V is TRBV4-1 and J is TRBJ1-1; D uncertain. V lost 3 bases and J lost 7, with 6 bases in between. Germline values: CDR1 MGHRA, CDR2 YSYEKL. The CDR3 covers 11 residues. The CDR3 nucleotides are TGCGCCAGCAGCCAGGCAGGTGAAGCTTTCTTT. It specifies CASSQAGEAFF.

As regards this clonotype: A read error may account for a junction end that differs from germline. The chain's CDR3 is CASILLGDEQSF. The CDR3 DNA sequence: TGTGCCAGCATCCTCCTTGGGGACGAGCAGTCCTTC. The rearrangement uses TRBV12-3 or TRBV12-4 and TRBJ2-7; the D call may be TRBD1 or TRBD2 (5 bases each). CDR3 length equals 12 residues.

This clonotype was seen ten or more times. The genes are TRBV30 and TRBJ1-5; the D gene is possibly TRBD1 (5 bases). The V and J ends lost 2 bases and 6 bases respectively, with 8 bases between them. The V gene's germline CDR1 is GTSNPN and CDR2 SVGIG (reference sequence). The CDR3 consists of 12 residues. CDR3 DNA: TGTGCCTGGAGTCCAGGGCTTCAGCCCCAGCATTTT. Amino acids: CAWSPGLQPQHF.

This clonotype was counted a few times. The V gene is TRBV3-1, the J gene TRBJ2-7, with D possibly being TRBD1 or TRBD2 (5 bases each). Trimming pared 4 bases from V and 2 bases from J, leaving 18 bases between. Germline CDR1 is LGHDT and CDR2 is YNNKEL (reference sequence). This CDR3 is 16 amino acids long. The CDR3 sequence: CASSLGKGTVTYEQYF. CDR3 sequence (DNA): TGTGCCAGCAGCCTCGGGAAAGGGACGGTAACCTACGAGCAGTACTTC.

This clonotype was seen many times. V is TRBV6-5 and J is TRBJ1-2, with D unclear. The CDR3 contains 11 residues. Deletions cut 10 bases from V and 4 bases from J, with 10 bases between. Germline V CDR1 and CDR2: MNHEY, SVGAGI. The CDR3 spells CAILGLYGYTF. In nucleotides, the CDR3 is TGTGCCATCCTCGGACTCTATGGCTACACCTTC.

This clonotype appeared many times. V gene TRBV12-3 or TRBV12-4 combines with J gene TRBJ1-1; tentative D call: TRBD1 (6 bases). Trimming removed 6 bases at V and 1 base at J, with 15 bases between. The CDR3 has 15 residues. The CDR3 is CASSTVTGTNTEAFF. CDR3 in DNA: TGTGCCAGCAGCACAGTAACAGGGACGAACACTGAAGCTTTCTTT.

This clonotype was recorded many times. V gene TRBV30 combines with J gene TRBJ1-2; D gene uncertain. The length of the CDR3 is 13 residues. Looked up from germline, CDR1 is GTSNPN and CDR2 is SVGIG (reference sequence). V was clipped by 2 bases and J by 5 bases, with 12 bases between them. The CDR3 is CAWSFGDQYGYTF. CDR3 coding DNA: TGTGCCTGGAGTTTCGGGGATCAGTATGGCTACACCTTC.

In this sample, this clonotype turned up many times. The chain carries TRBV7-2 and TRBJ2-2; 9 bases fit TRBD2. CDR3 size: 15 residues. V was clipped by 5 bases and J by 3 bases; unmatched bases: 4. Germline CDR1 and CDR2: SGHTA and FQGNSA. CDR3 in amino acids: CASSLSGRDTGELFF. In nucleotides, the CDR3 is TGTGCCAGCAGCCTTAGCGGGAGAGACACCGGGGAGCTGTTTTTT. Full variable domain (outside the CDR3, taken from reference TRBV7-2 and TRBJ2-2): GAGVSQSPSNKVTEKGKDVELRCDPISGHTALYWYRQSLGQGLEFLIYFQGNSAPDKSGLPSDRFSAERTGGSVSTLTIQRTQQEDSAVYLCASSLSGRDTGELFFGEGSRLTVL.

CDR3 in amino acids: CASRLDGYNQPQHF. The CDR3 nucleotides are TGTGCCAGCAGACTGGACGGATACAATCAGCCCCAGCATTTT. The chain links TRBV2 to TRBJ1-5; D gene unclear. Germline CDR1 and CDR2: SNHLY and FYNNEI. The CDR3 spans 14 residues. The ends were cut back, 6 bases at V and 3 bases at J, with 12 bases in the middle. The variable domain in full, with the rest retrieved from reference TRBV2 and TRBJ1-5, is EPEVTQTPSHQVTQMGQEVILRCVPISNHLYFYWYRQILGQKVEFLVSFYNNEISEKSEIFDDQFSVERPDGSNFTLKIRSTKLEDSAMYFCASRLDGYNQPQHFGDGTRLSIL.

The chain combines TRBV27 with TRBJ1-1, with D hard to call. The CDR3 spans 13 residues. Germline CDR1 MNHEY, CDR2 SMNVEV (reference sequence). V shed 5 bases and J shed 5 bases, with 12 bases lying between them. CDR3 nucleotide sequence: TGTGCCAGCAGTATCACGTTAGGGACTGAAGCTTTCTTT. This gives the protein CASSITLGTEAFF.

The chain recombines TRBV6-2 or TRBV6-3 with TRBJ2-5; 11 bases fit TRBD2. The CDR3 totals 16 residues. CDR1 is MNHEY, CDR2 SVGEGT, per germline. With V trimmed by 4 bases and J by 5 bases, 9 bases remained unmatched. The CDR3, as DNA: TGTGCCAGCAGTTGGGGACTAGCGGCGTCCCAGGAGACCCAGTACTTC. This sequence encodes CASSWGLAASQETQYF.

V usage is TRBV11-2 and J usage is TRBJ2-2; D is ambiguous. Germline V gene lookup returns CDR1 SGHAT and CDR2 FQNNGV. The germline V and J ends were trimmed by 2 bases and 1 base, with 8 bases remaining between them. The CDR3 is made up of 15 amino acids. The chain's CDR3 is CASSLPSLNTGELFF. CDR3 nucleotides: TGTGCCAGCAGCTTACCCTCACTGAACACCGGGGAGCTGTTTTTT.

This clonotype was counted at least ten times. V and J are TRBV13 and TRBJ2-5, with 7 bases identical to TRBD1. This CDR3 is 14 amino acids long. After removal of 5 bases from V and 4 bases from J, the junction contained 7 bases not matched to a gene. Germline assignment: CDR1 PRHDT and CDR2 FYEKMQ (reference sequence). Here the CDR3 DNA reads TGTGCCAGCAGCCTAGTGCCAGGGGGAGAGACCCAGTACTTC. The encoded protein is CASSLVPGGETQYF.

At least ten counts were recorded for this clonotype. The rearrangement links TRBV2 to TRBJ1-5, with TRBD1 matching over 10 bases. The CDR3 spans 15 residues. With 6 bases clipped from V and 7 bases from J, the junction kept 9 bases outside the gene matches. Per the germline V gene, CDR1 is SNHLY and CDR2 is FYNNEI. The CDR3 bases are TGTGCCAGCAGAGACGGACAGGGGGGTTTGCAGCCCCAGCATTTT. Its translation is CASRDGQGGLQPQHF.

This clonotype appeared many times. The chain recombines TRBV19 with TRBJ1-5, with 9 positions matching TRBD1. Losses at the gene ends were 3 bases for V and 16 bases for J; bases not matched to a gene: 7. The germline CDR1 and CDR2 sequences are LNHDA and SQIVND (reference sequence). The CDR3 loop spans 12 amino acids. CDR3: CASSMPGTGYHF. The DNA of the CDR3 is TGTGCCAGTAGTATGCCCGGGACAGGGTATCATTTT.

This clonotype appeared many times. The CDR3 is CASSDREGWNQPQHF. CDR3 sequence (DNA): TGTGCCAGCAGCGACAGGGAGGGCTGGAATCAGCCCCAGCATTTT. The rearrangement uses TRBV6-2 or TRBV6-3 and TRBJ1-5; 7 nucleotides align to TRBD1. V lost 6 bases, J lost 4 bases, and 9 bases stayed unmatched. Germline V CDR1 and CDR2: MNHEY, SVGEGT. CDR3 length equals 15 residues.

At least ten counts were recorded for this clonotype. CDR3 sequence (DNA): TGTGCCAGCAGCGCGTCCGGGACAGGGGCGGAGACCCAGTACTTC. The encoded protein is CASSASGTGAETQYF. The V and J genes are TRBV7-3 and TRBJ2-5; 10 positions match TRBD1. This CDR3 region has 15 residues. Germline CDR1 reads SGHTA; CDR2 reads FQGTGA. Trimming removed 5 bases from V and 5 bases from J; junction bases left unmatched: 8.

This clonotype was counted at least ten times. This chain links TRBV2 with TRBJ2-7; TRBD1 might be the D (6 bases). CDR1 and CDR2 from the germline V gene are SNHLY and FYNNEI. Trimming cost V 6 bases and J 2 bases, with 11 bases left between them. There are 13 residues in the CDR3. CDR3 sequence: CASRLDRTYEQYF. The CDR3 DNA follows: TGTGCCAGCAGGCTCGACAGGACCTACGAGCAGTACTTC.

This clonotype was detected only once. It is unclear where the CDR3 begins or ends on the DNA, so no DNA is shown, and the CDR3 is as TCRdb lists it. This chain links TRBV28 with TRBJ1-3. Germline loops: CDR1 MDHEN, CDR2 SYDVKM. Including both end residues, the CDR3 is 14 amino acids long. The CDR3 loop is CASSSSHSGNTIYF.

J is TRBJ2-7 and V is TRBV5-6; D not resolved. Trimming left V 1 base short and J 3 bases short, with 11 bases between. CDR3 length: 14 amino acids. In germline, CDR1 is SGHDT, CDR2 YYEEEE. The CDR3: CASSLIRELYEQYF. Written as DNA, the CDR3 is TGTGCCAGCAGCTTGATTAGGGAACTCTACGAGCAGTACTTC. The full variable domain, its missing parts supplied by reference TRBV5-6 and TRBJ2-7, is DAGVTQSPTHLIKTRGQQVTLRCSPKSGHDTVSWYQQALGQGPQFIFQYYEEEERQRGNFPDRFSGHQFPNYSSELNVNALLLGDSALYLCASSLIRELYEQYFGPGTRLTVT.

This clonotype was detected ten times or more. The gene calls are TRBV6-5 and TRBJ1-2; D might be TRBD1 (5 bases). Trimming took off 2 bases at V and 7 bases at J, with 11 bases between the two ends. This CDR3 has 13 amino acids. Germline CDR1 reads MNHEY; CDR2 reads SVGAGI. The DNA of the CDR3 is TGTGCCAGCAGTTACCCGAATGGGGCTGGCTACACCTTC. Amino acids: CASSYPNGAGYTF.

This clonotype was counted many times. The chain recombines TRBV6-5 with TRBJ1-2; D remains ambiguous. Germline values: CDR1 MNHEY, CDR2 SVGAGI. V lost 10 bases and J 9 bases, leaving 24 bases between the germline ends. There are 14 residues in the CDR3. DNA of the CDR3: TGTGCCACCGCTCCAGGACTCCTCATTAATAGCTACACCTTC. It translates to CATAPGLLINSYTF.

This clonotype was observed at least ten times. The chain employs TRBV11-2 and TRBJ1-1; possible D gene TRBD1, 5 bases. V was pared by 3 bases and J by 2 bases, with 16 bases between. The CDR3 runs 16 residues. Germline CDR1 reads SGHAT; CDR2 reads FQNNGV. In nucleotides, the CDR3 is TGTGCCAGCAGCTTCCAGGGTATCGTTGGAAACACTGAAGCTTTCTTT. This translates into CASSFQGIVGNTEAFF.

This clonotype was counted ten times or more. V and J are TRBV18 and TRBJ1-1; D is unresolved. Trimming pared 2 bases from V and 0 bases from J, leaving 13 bases between. The germline V gene has CDR1 KGHSH and CDR2 LQKENI. The CDR3 loop spans 16 amino acids. CDR3 in amino acids: CASSPFYEDVNTEAFF. CDR3 sequence (DNA): TGTGCCAGCTCACCATTCTACGAAGATGTGAACACTGAAGCTTTCTTT.

In this sample, this clonotype turned up many times. This chain joins TRBV20-1 and TRBJ2-7; 8 positions match TRBD2. The CDR3 length is 14 residues. Losses at the gene ends were 5 bases for V and 0 bases for J; bases not matched to a gene: 6. CDR1 and CDR2 from the germline V gene are DFQATT and SNEGSKA (reference sequence). CDR3 sequence (DNA): TGCAGTGCTGAGGAGCGGGGGCCCTCCTACGAGCAGTACTTC. Amino acid sequence: CSAEERGPSYEQYF.

In its sample, this clonotype was seen many times. The rearrangement joins TRBV19 to TRBJ1-2, with 8 bases aligning to TRBD1. Germline CDR1 is LNHDA and CDR2 is SQIVND (reference sequence). J gave up 7 bases and V 5 bases, and 12 bases lay outside the gene matches. The CDR3 has 15 residues. CDR3 in DNA: TGTGCCAGTAGTGCCGCCGGACAGGGTATTGCTGGCTACACCTTC. Translation gives CASSAAGQGIAGYTF.

This clonotype was picked up many times. The V gene is TRBV20-1, the J gene TRBJ2-7, with D possibly matching TRBD2 (5 bases). CDR1 and CDR2 from the germline V gene are DFQATT and SNEGSKA (reference sequence). The CDR3 extends over 13 amino acids. V was cut by 2 bases and J by 3 bases, with 11 bases left in between. In nucleotides, the CDR3 is TGCAGTGCTAGAAGACTAAGTGGCTACGAGCAGTACTTC. It translates to CSARRLSGYEQYF.

This clonotype has at least ten counts. The rearrangement joins TRBV6-5 to TRBJ1-2; 7 nucleotides agree with TRBD1. Per the germline V gene, CDR1 is MNHEY and CDR2 is SVGAGI. The CDR3 extends over 14 amino acids. V dropped 7 bases and J dropped 2; count of bases not matched to a gene: 7. CDR3 DNA sequence: TGTGCCAGCAACTTAGCGACAGGGAACTATGGCTACACCTTC. As protein: CASNLATGNYGYTF.

This clonotype was picked up many times. The chain joins TRBV7-2 to TRBJ1-5; D is unclear. The CDR3 runs 15 residues. V lost 5 bases to trimming and J lost 7 bases, with 18 bases between them. CDR1 SGHTA and CDR2 FQGNSA come from the germline V gene. CDR3 DNA sequence: TGTGCCAGCAGCGCGACGACCCTATGGGAACAGCCCCAGCATTTT. Protein: CASSATTLWEQPQHF.

This clonotype has at least ten counts. In DNA form, the CDR3 reads TGTGCCAGCAGCCCGGAACATTGGAACACTGAAGCTTTCTTT. Amino acids: CASSPEHWNTEAFF. This chain uses TRBV3-1 with TRBJ1-1; D gene ambiguous. Germline values: CDR1 LGHDT, CDR2 YNNKEL (reference sequence). Trimming took 4 bases from V and 1 from J, leaving 10 bases between them. The CDR3 loop spans 14 amino acids.